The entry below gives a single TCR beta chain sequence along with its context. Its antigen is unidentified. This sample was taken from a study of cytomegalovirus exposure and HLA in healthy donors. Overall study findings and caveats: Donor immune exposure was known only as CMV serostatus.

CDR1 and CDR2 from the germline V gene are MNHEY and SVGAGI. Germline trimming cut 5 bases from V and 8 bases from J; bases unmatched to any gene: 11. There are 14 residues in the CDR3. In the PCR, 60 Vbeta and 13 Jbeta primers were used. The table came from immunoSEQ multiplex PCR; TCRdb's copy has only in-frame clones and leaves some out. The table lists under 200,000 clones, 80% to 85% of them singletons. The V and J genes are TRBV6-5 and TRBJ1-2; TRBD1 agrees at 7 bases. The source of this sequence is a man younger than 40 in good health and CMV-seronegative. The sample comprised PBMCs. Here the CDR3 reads CASSPNGQAGGYTF. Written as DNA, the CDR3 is TGTGCCAGCAGTCCGAACGGACAGGCGGGCGGCTACACCTTC.